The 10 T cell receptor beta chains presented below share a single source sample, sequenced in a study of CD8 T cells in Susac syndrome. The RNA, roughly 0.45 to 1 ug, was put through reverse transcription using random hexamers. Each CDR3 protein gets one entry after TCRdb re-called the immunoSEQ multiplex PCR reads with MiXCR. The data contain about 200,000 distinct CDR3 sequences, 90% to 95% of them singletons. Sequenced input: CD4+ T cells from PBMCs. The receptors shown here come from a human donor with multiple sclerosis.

In DNA form, the CDR3 reads TGTGCCAGCAGGCAACAGACTCAGGGTCCCCCTGGCTACACCTTC. It yields the protein CASRQQTQGPPGYTF. The chain has TRBV12-3 or TRBV12-4 and TRBJ1-2; a possible D gene is TRBD1 (5 bases). Trimming took off 6 bases at V and 7 bases at J, with 21 bases between the two ends. The CDR3 is made up of 15 amino acids.

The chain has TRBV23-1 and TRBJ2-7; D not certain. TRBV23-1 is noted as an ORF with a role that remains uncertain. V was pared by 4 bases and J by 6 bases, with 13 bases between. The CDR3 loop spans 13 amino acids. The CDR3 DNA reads TGCGCCAGCAGTCGGGAAGAGCCCGCCGAGCAGTACTTC. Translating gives CASSREEPAEQYF.

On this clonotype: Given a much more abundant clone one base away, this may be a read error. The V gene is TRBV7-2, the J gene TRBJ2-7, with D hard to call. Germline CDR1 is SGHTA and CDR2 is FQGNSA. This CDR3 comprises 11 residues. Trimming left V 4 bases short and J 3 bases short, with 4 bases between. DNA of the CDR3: TGTGCCAGCAGCTCCGACTACGAGCAGTACTTC. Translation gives CASSSDYEQYF.

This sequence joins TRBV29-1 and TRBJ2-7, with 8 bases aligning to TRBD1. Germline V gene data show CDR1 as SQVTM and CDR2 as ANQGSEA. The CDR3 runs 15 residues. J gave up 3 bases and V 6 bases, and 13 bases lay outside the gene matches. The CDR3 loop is CSVLKLRGLFYEQYF. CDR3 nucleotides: TGCAGCGTGCTAAAACTCAGGGGGCTATTCTACGAGCAGTACTTC.

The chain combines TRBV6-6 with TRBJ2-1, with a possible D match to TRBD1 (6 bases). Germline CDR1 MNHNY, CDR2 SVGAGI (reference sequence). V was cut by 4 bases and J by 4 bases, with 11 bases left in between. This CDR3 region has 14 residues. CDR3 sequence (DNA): TGTGCCAGCAGTTCCCTGACAGGATACAATGAGCAGTTCTTC. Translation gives CASSSLTGYNEQFF.

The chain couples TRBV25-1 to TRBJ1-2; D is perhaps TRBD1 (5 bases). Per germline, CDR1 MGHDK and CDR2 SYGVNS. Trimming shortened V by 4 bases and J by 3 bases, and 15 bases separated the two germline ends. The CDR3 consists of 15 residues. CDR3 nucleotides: TGTGCCAGCAGTGCGTCAGGGACCTTGGACTATGGCTACACCTTC. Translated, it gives CASSASGTLDYGYTF.

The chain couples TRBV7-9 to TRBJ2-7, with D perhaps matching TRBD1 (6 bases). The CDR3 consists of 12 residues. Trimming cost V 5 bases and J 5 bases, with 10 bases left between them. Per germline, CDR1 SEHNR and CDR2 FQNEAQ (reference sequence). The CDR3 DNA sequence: TGTGCCAGCAGCCCGGGACATCACGAGCAGTACTTC. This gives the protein CASSPGHHEQYF.

The CDR3 bases are TGCAGTGCTAGAGATGCCCGCCGACAGACCTATGGCTACACCTTC. This encodes CSARDARRQTYGYTF. The rearrangement links TRBV20-1 to TRBJ1-2, with D perhaps TRBD1 (5 bases). V lost 0 bases and J 4 bases, leaving 15 bases between the germline ends. This CDR3 region has 15 residues. The V gene's germline CDR1 is DFQATT and CDR2 SNEGSKA (reference sequence).

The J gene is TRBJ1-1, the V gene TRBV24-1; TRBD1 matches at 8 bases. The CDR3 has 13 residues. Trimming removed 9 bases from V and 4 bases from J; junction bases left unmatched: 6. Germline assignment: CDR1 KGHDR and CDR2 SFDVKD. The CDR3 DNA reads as TGTGCCACCTCGACAGGGGAAGTCACTGAAGCTTTCTTT. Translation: CATSTGEVTEAFF.

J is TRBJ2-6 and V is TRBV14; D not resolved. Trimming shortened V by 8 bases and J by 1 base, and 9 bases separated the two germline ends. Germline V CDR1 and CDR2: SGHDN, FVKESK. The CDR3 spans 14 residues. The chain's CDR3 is CASSATSGANVLTF. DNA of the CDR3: TGTGCCAGCTCGGCCACTTCTGGGGCCAACGTCCTGACTTTC.